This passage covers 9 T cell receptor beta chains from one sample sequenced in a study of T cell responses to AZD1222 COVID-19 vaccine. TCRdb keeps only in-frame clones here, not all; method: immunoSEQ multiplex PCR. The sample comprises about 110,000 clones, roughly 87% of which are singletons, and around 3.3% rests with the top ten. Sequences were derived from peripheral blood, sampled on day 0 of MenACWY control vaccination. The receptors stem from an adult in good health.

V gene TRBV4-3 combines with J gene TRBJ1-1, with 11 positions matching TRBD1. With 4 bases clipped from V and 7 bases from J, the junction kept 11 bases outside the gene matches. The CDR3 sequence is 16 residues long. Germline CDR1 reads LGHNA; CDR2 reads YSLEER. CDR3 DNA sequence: TGCGCCAGCAGCCCCGTTGGACAGGGGGCTTGGGGTGAAGCTTTCTTT. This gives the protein CASSPVGQGAWGEAFF.

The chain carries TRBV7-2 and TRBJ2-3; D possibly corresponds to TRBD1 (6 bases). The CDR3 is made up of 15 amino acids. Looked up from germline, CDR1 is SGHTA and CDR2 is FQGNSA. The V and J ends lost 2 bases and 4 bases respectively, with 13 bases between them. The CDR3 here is CASSLRGLGADTQYF. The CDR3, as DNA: TGTGCCAGCAGCTTAAGGGGGTTGGGCGCAGATACGCAGTATTTT.

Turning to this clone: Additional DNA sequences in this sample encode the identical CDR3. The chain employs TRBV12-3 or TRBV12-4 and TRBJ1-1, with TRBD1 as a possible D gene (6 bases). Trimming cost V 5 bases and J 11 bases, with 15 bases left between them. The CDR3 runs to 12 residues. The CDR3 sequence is CASSPAGGEAFF. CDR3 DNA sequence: TGTGCCAGCAGTCCGGCGGGGGGCGAGGCTTTCTTT.

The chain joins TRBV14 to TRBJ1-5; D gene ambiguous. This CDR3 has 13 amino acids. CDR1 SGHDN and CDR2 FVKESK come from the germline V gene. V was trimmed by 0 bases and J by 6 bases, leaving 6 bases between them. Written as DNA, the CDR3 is TGTGCCAGCAGCCAAGATCCCGGTCAGCCCCAGCATTTT. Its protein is CASSQDPGQPQHF.

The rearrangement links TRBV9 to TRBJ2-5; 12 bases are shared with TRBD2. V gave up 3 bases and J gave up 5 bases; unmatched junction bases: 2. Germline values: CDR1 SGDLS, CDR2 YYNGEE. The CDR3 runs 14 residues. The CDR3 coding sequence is TGTGCCAGCAGCGCCGGACTAGCGGGGGAGACCCAGTACTTC. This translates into CASSAGLAGETQYF.

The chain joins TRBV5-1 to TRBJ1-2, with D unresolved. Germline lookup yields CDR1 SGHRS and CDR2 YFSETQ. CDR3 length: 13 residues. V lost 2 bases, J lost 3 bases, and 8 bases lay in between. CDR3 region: CASSFGSDYGYTF. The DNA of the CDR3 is TGCGCCAGCAGCTTTGGCAGCGACTATGGCTACACCTTC. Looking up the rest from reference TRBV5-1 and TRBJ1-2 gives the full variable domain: KAGVTQTPRYLIKTRGQQVTLSCSPISGHRSVSWYQQTPGQGLQFLFEYFSETQRNKGNFPGRFSGRQFSNSRSEMNVSTLELGDSALYLCASSFGSDYGYTFGSGTRLTVV.

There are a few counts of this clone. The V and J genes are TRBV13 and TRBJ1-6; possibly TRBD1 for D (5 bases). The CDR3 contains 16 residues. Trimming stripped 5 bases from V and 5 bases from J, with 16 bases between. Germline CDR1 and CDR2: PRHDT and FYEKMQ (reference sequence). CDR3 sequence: CASSIRLQAHNSPLHF. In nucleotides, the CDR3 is TGTGCCAGCAGCATACGTTTACAGGCCCATAATTCACCCCTCCACTTT.

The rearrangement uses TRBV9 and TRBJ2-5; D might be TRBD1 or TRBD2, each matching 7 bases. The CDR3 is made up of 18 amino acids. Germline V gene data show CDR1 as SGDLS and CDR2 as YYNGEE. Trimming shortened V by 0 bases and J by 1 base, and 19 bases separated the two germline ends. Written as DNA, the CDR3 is TGTGCCAGCAGCGTAGGTGGGCACCCCAGGGGGGGCCAAGAGACCCAGTACTTC. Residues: CASSVGGHPRGGQETQYF.

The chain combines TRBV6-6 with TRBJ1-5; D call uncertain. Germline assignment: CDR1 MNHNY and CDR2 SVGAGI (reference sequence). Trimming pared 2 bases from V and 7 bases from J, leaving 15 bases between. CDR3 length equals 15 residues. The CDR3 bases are TGTGCCAGCAGTTACGCGTCCGGGCTGGACCAGCCCCAGCATTTT. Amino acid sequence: CASSYASGLDQPQHF.